The clone carrying this TCR beta chain has just a few counts. Participant age was about 18 to 89 years, and participants resided in fewer than 30 US areas. Participants had their cohort set by participant-reported clinical history. These data are taken from a study of blood T cell repertoires in COVID-19. Study-wide background: Material from acute and convalescent COVID-19 was sourced from the United States, Italy and Spain. From T cells, B-cell-depleted T cells, or PBMCs came the material, which was cDNA or gDNA.

Only in-frame clones appear in the TCRdb table, and some are missing; sequencing was by immunoSEQ multiplex PCR. The data show approximately 200,000 clones, just under 85% seen once. Sequencing input: PBMCs or T cells enriched from blood (not recorded which). The receptor comes from a woman aged 35 to 49 with acute COVID-19.

The CDR3 DNA reads TGTGCCAGCAGTTTTTTGTCGGACAGGCGGGAGACCCAGTACTTC. Its translation is CASSFLSDRRETQYF. This chain joins TRBV27 and TRBJ2-5; 7 bases agree with TRBD1. Germline V gene lookup returns CDR1 MNHEY and CDR2 SMNVEV (reference sequence). The CDR3 consists of 15 residues. J was trimmed by 5 bases and V by 3 bases; bases with no gene match: 9.